One and the same sample provided the 21 T cell receptor beta chains below, sequenced in a study of cytomegalovirus exposure and HLA in healthy donors. A multiplex PCR was run with 60 Vbeta primers and 13 Jbeta primers. Sequenced by immunoSEQ multiplex PCR; TCRdb stores in-frame clones only, minus some. Altogether about 150,000 clones are present, 77% being singletons, with the ten largest covering about 1.5%. Sequencing was performed on PBMCs. These receptor sequences come from a woman in her twenties or thirties in good health and CMV-seropositive.

The chain recombines TRBV2 with TRBJ2-1; possible D gene TRBD1, 6 bases. V lost 8 bases to trimming and J lost 2 bases, with 13 bases between them. The CDR3 totals 14 residues. Germline CDR1 reads SNHLY; CDR2 reads FYNNEI. The CDR3 nucleotides are TGTGCCAGCGCGGCAGGGGATACCTACAATGAGCAGTTCTTC. It translates to CASAAGDTYNEQFF. The whole variable domain, remainder taken from reference TRBV2 and TRBJ2-1, is EPEVTQTPSHQVTQMGQEVILRCVPISNHLYFYWYRQILGQKVEFLVSFYNNEISEKSEIFDDQFSVERPDGSNFTLKIRSTKLEDSAMYFCASAAGDTYNEQFFGPGTRLTVL.

The chain joins TRBV10-3 to TRBJ2-7; TRBD1 matches 9 bases. This CDR3 is 12 amino acids long. V was pared by 8 bases and J by 4 bases, with 3 bases of the junction left unmatched. Germline CDR1 is ENHRY and CDR2 is SYGVKD. DNA of the CDR3: TGTGCCATCGGACAGGGGAAATACGAGCAGTACTTC. Its protein product is CAIGQGKYEQYF.

CDR3 loop: CASSRLAGRNEQFF. The CDR3 DNA reads as TGTGCCAGCAGCCGACTAGCGGGAAGAAATGAGCAGTTCTTC. The J gene is TRBJ2-1, the V gene TRBV6-5, with 11 positions matching TRBD2. The CDR3 length is 14 residues. Germline V gene lookup returns CDR1 MNHEY and CDR2 SVGAGI. The J segment lost 7 bases and the V segment lost 6 bases, leaving 5 bases of the junction unmatched.

Only a few counts were recorded for this clone. This chain joins TRBV11-3 and TRBJ2-1; a weak D match, TRBD2 (6 bases). Germline lookup yields CDR1 SGHNT and CDR2 YENEEA. There are 15 residues in the CDR3. The V end lost 7 bases, the J end lost 5 bases, and 18 bases lay between the germline ends. CDR3 nucleotides: TGTGCCAGCACTGTTGTCCGGGCGGGAAACAATGAGCAGTTCTTC. Translation gives CASTVVRAGNNEQFF.

In DNA form, the CDR3 reads TGTGCCATCAGTGACAACTTCGGGACAGGGGGATACAATGAGCAGTTCTTC. The encoded protein is CAISDNFGTGGYNEQFF. V and J are TRBV10-3 and TRBJ2-1; TRBD1 aligns across 11 bases. This CDR3 has 17 amino acids. In germline, CDR1 is ENHRY, CDR2 SYGVKD. Germline trimming cut 3 bases from V and 4 bases from J; bases unmatched to any gene: 8.

The chain uses TRBV6-5 and TRBJ2-7, with 13 bases fitting TRBD2. In germline, CDR1 is MNHEY, CDR2 SVGAGI. CDR3 length equals 15 residues. V dropped 5 bases and J dropped 5; count of bases not matched to a gene: 6. The CDR3 here is CASSLTSGRVNEQYF. The CDR3 nucleotides read TGTGCCAGCAGTCTAACTAGCGGGAGGGTCAACGAGCAGTACTTC.

This clone was seen more than once but under ten times. The V and J genes are TRBV4-3 and TRBJ2-1; TRBD2 aligns across 10 bases. With V trimmed by 0 bases and J by 7 bases, 9 bases remained unmatched. Germline-derived CDR1 and CDR2 are LGHNA and YSLEER. The CDR3 has 17 residues. Here the CDR3 DNA reads TGCGCCAGCAGCCAAGAATCGTCTAGCGGGAGTTGGAATGAGCAGTTCTTC. Translating it yields CASSQESSSGSWNEQFF.

The rearrangement joins TRBV12-5 to TRBJ2-7; D is unresolved. Germline-derived CDR1 and CDR2 are LGHNT and FRNRAP. The CDR3 extends over 15 amino acids. Trimming pared 1 base from V and 7 bases from J, leaving 17 bases between. CDR3 amino acids: CASGLGITTGEEQYF. In DNA form, the CDR3 reads TGTGCTAGTGGTTTGGGCATCACGACGGGTGAAGAGCAGTACTTC. Supplemented by reference TRBV12-5 and TRBJ2-7, the full variable domain reads DARVTQTPRHKVTEMGQEVTMRCQPILGHNTVFWYRQTMMQGLELLAYFRNRAPLDDSGMPKDRFSAEMPDATLATLKIQPSEPRDSAVYFCASGLGITTGEEQYFGPGTRLTVT.

CDR3 region: CASSLEREGQYF. As DNA, the CDR3 is TGTGCCAGCAGCCTTGAGCGGGAGGGGCAGTACTTC. The chain combines TRBV16 with TRBJ2-7, with 10 positions matching TRBD2. This CDR3 is built from 12 residues. Germline CDR1 reads KGHSY; CDR2 reads FQNENV. V lost 4 bases to trimming and J lost 9 bases; unmatched junction nucleotides: 3.

The chain combines TRBV5-1 with TRBJ2-5; 11 bases agree with TRBD2. The CDR3 length is 16 residues. V lost 5 bases, J lost 1 base, and 7 bases stayed unmatched. Germline V gene data show CDR1 as SGHRS and CDR2 as YFSETQ. This CDR3 reads CASRPTSGSLQETQYF. CDR3 nucleotide sequence: TGCGCCAGCAGACCCACTAGCGGGAGCCTCCAAGAGACCCAGTACTTC.

The CDR3 loop is CASSATSGRYNEQFF. CDR3 DNA sequence: TGTGCCAGCAGCGCAACTAGCGGGAGGTACAATGAGCAGTTCTTC. The chain has TRBV28 and TRBJ2-1; 12 nucleotides agree with TRBD2. Germline values: CDR1 MDHEN, CDR2 SYDVKM. The junction had 4 bases not matched to a gene; V was cut back by 6 bases and J by 4 bases. This CDR3 spans 15 amino acids.

The V gene is TRBV27, the J gene TRBJ2-1; no clear D gene. The CDR3 is 13 amino acids. From germline, CDR1 is MNHEY and CDR2 SMNVEV (reference sequence). V lost 2 bases, J lost 1 base, and 3 bases lay in between. CDR3 DNA: TGTGCCAGCAGTTTACAATCCTACAATGAGCAGTTCTTC. It translates to CASSLQSYNEQFF.

The chain combines TRBV27 with TRBJ2-2; D perhaps matches TRBD1 (6 bases). The CDR3 totals 16 residues. V was shortened by 0 bases and J by 2 bases, with 10 bases between the two germline ends. Germline CDR1 and CDR2: MNHEY and SMNVEV (reference sequence). CDR3 sequence: CASSLSWGLNTGELFF. The CDR3 nucleotides read TGTGCCAGCAGTTTATCGTGGGGGCTAAACACCGGGGAGCTGTTTTTT.

V usage is TRBV11-3 and J usage is TRBJ1-1, with D possibly matching TRBD1 (5 bases). The V end lost 0 bases, the J end lost 4 bases, and 12 bases lay between the germline ends. Germline CDR1 is SGHNT and CDR2 is YENEEA. There are 15 residues in the CDR3. CDR3 bases: TGTGCCAGCAGCTTAGAGTGGGGGGGGGTCACTGAAGCTTTCTTT. Translating it yields CASSLEWGGVTEAFF.

CDR3 residues: CAWSVTMNTEAFF. CDR3 in DNA: TGTGCCTGGAGTGTAACTATGAACACTGAAGCTTTCTTT. The rearrangement links TRBV30 to TRBJ1-1; D is uncertain. CDR1 is GTSNPN, CDR2 SVGIG, per germline (reference sequence). The length of the CDR3 is 13 residues. Trimming pared 0 bases from V and 0 bases from J, leaving 5 bases between.

This sequence joins TRBV5-8 and TRBJ2-3, with D possibly TRBD1 on 5 matching bases. CDR3 length equals 16 residues. Trimming took 5 bases from V and 2 from J, leaving 18 bases between them. Germline V gene data show CDR1 as SGHTS and CDR2 as YDEGEE. Written as DNA, the CDR3 is TGTGCCAGCAGTCCCCGACGTCAGGGAAACACAGATACGCAGTATTTT. Protein: CASSPRRQGNTDTQYF. Complete variable domain (other parts from reference TRBV5-8 and TRBJ2-3): EAGVTQSPTHLIKTRGQQATLRCSPISGHTSVYWYQQALGLGLQFLLWYDEGEERNRGNFPPRFSGRQFPNYSSELNVNALELEDSALYLCASSPRRQGNTDTQYFGPGTRLTVL.

The chain joins TRBV11-2 to TRBJ1-2; 8 bases fit TRBD1. V trimming: 0 bases; J trimming: 4 bases; junction bases outside the gene matches: 4. The CDR3 contains 15 residues. The germline gives CDR1 SGHAT, CDR2 FQNNGV. The CDR3 DNA reads as TGTGCCAGCAGCTTAGATCCAGGGGGCACCTATGGCTACACCTTC. Translating gives CASSLDPGGTYGYTF.

The rearrangement joins TRBV28 to TRBJ1-3; D not resolved. Germline CDR1 and CDR2: MDHEN and SYDVKM. Deletions cut 5 bases from V and 3 bases from J, with 17 bases between. CDR3 length: 16 residues. The CDR3 nucleotides read TGTGCCAGCAGTCCGCCTTCGATGCTACGTGGAAACACCATATATTTT. Translation gives CASSPPSMLRGNTIYF.

The chain joins TRBV7-2 to TRBJ2-7, with TRBD1 identical over 8 bases. V shed 3 bases and J 4 bases; nucleotides not matched to a gene: 2. Germline values: CDR1 SGHTA, CDR2 FQGNSA. The CDR3 runs 13 residues. Here the CDR3 reads CASSFDRGYEQYF. The CDR3 bases are TGTGCCAGCAGCTTCGACAGGGGTTACGAGCAGTACTTC.

This chain joins TRBV5-6 and TRBJ2-3; 8 nucleotides align to TRBD2. The CDR3 length is 16 residues. Trimming at V came to 3 bases and at J to 2 bases, leaving 8 bases not matched to a gene. Germline CDR1 reads SGHDT; CDR2 reads YYEEEE. The CDR3 loop is CASSSVRGRHTDTQYF. In nucleotides, the CDR3 is TGTGCCAGCAGCTCCGTTCGCGGGAGGCACACAGATACGCAGTATTTT.

The V call is TRBV7-7, the J call TRBJ2-5, with D perhaps TRBD2 (6 bases). V shed 4 bases and J shed 5 bases, with 17 bases lying between them. The germline gives CDR1 SSHAT, CDR2 FNYEAQ (reference sequence). The CDR3 covers 15 residues. The CDR3 reads CASSSGDSLRETQYF. CDR3 bases: TGTGCCAGCAGCTCGGGGGACTCCCTGAGGGAGACCCAGTACTTC.